Described below is a single T cell receptor beta chain sequence and its context. These data belong to a study of cytotoxic CD8 clonotypes in ibrutinib-treated CLL. The CDR3 is 15 amino acids. Trimming cost V 4 bases and J 5 bases; bases outside gene matches: 12. Germline V CDR1 and CDR2: SGDLS, YYNGEE. Repertoires were generated with immunoSEQ multiplex PCR, while TCRdb's copy carries only in-frame clones and drops some. The sample consists of fewer than 75,000 clones, roughly 70% of them appearing once. The TCR comes from a human donor with chronic lymphocytic leukemia. Material: PBMCs, obtained after 12 months of ibrutinib treatment. This rearrangement joins TRBV9 to TRBJ2-7; 7 positions agree with TRBD2. The CDR3 is CASSREAGLYNEQYF. CDR3 sequence (DNA): TGTGCCAGCAGCCGGGAAGCGGGACTTTACAACGAGCAGTACTTC.